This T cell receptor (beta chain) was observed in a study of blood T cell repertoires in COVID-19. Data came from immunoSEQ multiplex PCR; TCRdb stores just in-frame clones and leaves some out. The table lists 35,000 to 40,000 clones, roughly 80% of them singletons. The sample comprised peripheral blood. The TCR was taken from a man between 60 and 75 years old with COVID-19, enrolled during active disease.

CDR3 sequence (DNA): TGTGCCAGCAGCTTAGACCCTAGCGGGCTTTACGAGCAGTACTTC. It specifies CASSLDPSGLYEQYF. V is TRBV11-2 and J is TRBJ2-7; the match to TRBD2 covers 8 bases. In germline, CDR1 is SGHAT, CDR2 FQNNGV. V gave up 0 bases and J gave up 4 bases; unmatched junction bases: 5. The CDR3 runs to 15 residues. Using reference TRBV11-2 and TRBJ2-7 for the parts outside the CDR3, the full variable domain is EAGVAQSPRYKIIEKRQSVAFWCNPISGHATLYWYQQILGQGPKLLIQFQNNGVVDDSQLPKDRFSAERLKGVDSTLKIQPAKLEDSAVYLCASSLDPSGLYEQYFGPGTRLTVT.